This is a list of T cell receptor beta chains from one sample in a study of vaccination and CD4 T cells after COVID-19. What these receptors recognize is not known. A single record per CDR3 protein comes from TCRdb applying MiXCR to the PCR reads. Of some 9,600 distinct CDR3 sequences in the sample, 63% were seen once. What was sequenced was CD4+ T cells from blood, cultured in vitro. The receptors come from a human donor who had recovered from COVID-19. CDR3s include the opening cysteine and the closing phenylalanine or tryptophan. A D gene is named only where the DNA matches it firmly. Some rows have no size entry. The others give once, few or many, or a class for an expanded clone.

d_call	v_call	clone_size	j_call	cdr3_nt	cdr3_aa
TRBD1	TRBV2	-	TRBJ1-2	TGTGCCAGCAGTGACTGGGACAGGCGGACTTTTAACTATGGCTACACCTTC	CASSDWDRRTFNYGYTF
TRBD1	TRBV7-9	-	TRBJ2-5	TGTGCCAGCAGCGCGACAGGGCCGACAGAGACCCAGTACTTC	CASSATGPTETQYF
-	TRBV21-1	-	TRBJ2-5	TGTGCCAGCTCACAGGGGGTTGGACTGGAGACCCAGTACTTC	CASSQGVGLETQYF
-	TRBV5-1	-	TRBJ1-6	TGCGCCAGCAGCTTTGGGGCAGGGGATAATTCACCCCTCCACTTT	CASSFGAGDNSPLHF
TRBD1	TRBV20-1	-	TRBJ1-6	TGCAGTGCTAGAGATCCCGGACAGGGATCAGGTTCACCCCTCCACTTT	CSARDPGQGSGSPLHF
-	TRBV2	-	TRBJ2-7	TGTGCCAGCAGTGAATCCAGCCGTCGCTCCGAGCAGTACTTC	CASSESSRRSEQYF
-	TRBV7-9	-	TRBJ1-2	TGTGCCAGCAGCGCTCAGGGGCTCCGCTATGGCTACACCTTC	CASSAQGLRYGYTF
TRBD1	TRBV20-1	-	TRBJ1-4	TGCAGTGCTGGGGGACAGGGTAATGAAAAACTGTTTTTT	CSAGGQGNEKLFF
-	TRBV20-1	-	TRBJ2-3	TGCAGTGCCTATTTATTCACAGATACGCAGTATTTT	CSAYLFTDTQYF
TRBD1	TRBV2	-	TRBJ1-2	TGTGCCAGCAGCGACCGGGACAGATATGGCTACACCTTC	CASSDRDRYGYTF
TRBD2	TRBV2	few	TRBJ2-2	TGTGCCAGCAGTTTTTTGCGGGGGACCGGGGAGCTGTTTTTT	CASSFLRGTGELFF
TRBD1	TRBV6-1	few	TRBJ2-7	TGTGCCAGCAGTGCTCAGGGGGTTGAGTACGAGCAGTACTTC	CASSAQGVEYEQYF
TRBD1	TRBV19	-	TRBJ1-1	TGTGCCAGTAGTATCTTCCAGGGGGGGACTGAAGCTTTCTTT	CASSIFQGGTEAFF
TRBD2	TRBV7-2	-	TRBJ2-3	TGTGCCAGCAGCTTTGGCGGGGGGGCCAAAGATACGCAGTATTTT	CASSFGGGAKDTQYF
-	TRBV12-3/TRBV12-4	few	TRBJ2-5	TGTGCCAGCAGTCTCACGGGGGACCTGGGCGAGACCCAGTACTTC	CASSLTGDLGETQYF
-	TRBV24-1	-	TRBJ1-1	TGTGCCACCAGTGTAGGACTGAACACTGAAGCTTTCTTT	CATSVGLNTEAFF
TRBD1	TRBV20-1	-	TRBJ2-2	TGCAGTGCTAAGACGACAGGGAGAGCCGGGGAGCTGTTTTTT	CSAKTTGRAGELFF
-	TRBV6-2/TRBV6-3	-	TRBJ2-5	TGTGCCAGCCGAGCCCCCGGGCAGGGGCCCGGGACCCAGTACTTC	CASRAPGQGPGTQYF
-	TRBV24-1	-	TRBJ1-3	TGTGCCACCAGTGTGCGACAGGCAATCGGAAACACCATATATTTT	CATSVRQAIGNTIYF
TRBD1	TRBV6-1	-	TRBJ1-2	TGTGCCAGCAGTGAGCAGAACAGGGGTGGTAACTATGGCTACACCTTC	CASSEQNRGGNYGYTF
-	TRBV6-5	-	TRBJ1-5	TGTGCCAGCAGTTACTCCGTTGGGTCTCAGCCCCAGCATTTT	CASSYSVGSQPQHF
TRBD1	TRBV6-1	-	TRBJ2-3	TGTGCCAGCACCCAGGACAGGGCCACAGATACGCAGTATTTT	CASTQDRATDTQYF
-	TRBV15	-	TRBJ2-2	TGTGCCACCAGCAGGGTCCGGGGTAGCACCGGGGAGCTGTTTTTT	CATSRVRGSTGELFF
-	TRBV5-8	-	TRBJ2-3	TGTGCCAGCAGCTTGAGGGAGGGGGCCTCTAGCACAGATACGCAGTATTTT	CASSLREGASSTDTQYF
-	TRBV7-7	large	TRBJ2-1	TGTGCTAGCAGCTTAGGTGGGGGTTCGACAGAGCAGTTCTTC	CASSLGGGSTEQFF
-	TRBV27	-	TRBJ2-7	TGTGCCAGCAGCCGGGGGCCCACCTACGAGCAGTACTTC	CASSRGPTYEQYF
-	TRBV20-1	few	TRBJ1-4	TGCAGTGCTAGGCGCGCAACTAATGAAAAACTGTTTTTT	CSARRATNEKLFF
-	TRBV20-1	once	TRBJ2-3	TGCAGTGCTAGATCGCGGCCTTCGCTGAGGGTCAGCACAGATACGCAGTATTTT	CSARSRPSLRVSTDTQYF
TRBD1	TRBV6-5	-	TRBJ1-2	TGTGCCAGCAGTTTCGACAGGGGGCGCGATGGCTACACCTTC	CASSFDRGRDGYTF
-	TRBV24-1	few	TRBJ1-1	TGTGCCACCTCACATCAGGCGAACACTGAAGCTTTCTTT	CATSHQANTEAFF
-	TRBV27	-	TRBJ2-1	TGTGCCAGCAGTAGAGTTGGCGGAGAGCAGTTCTTC	CASSRVGGEQFF
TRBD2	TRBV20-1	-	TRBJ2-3	TGCAGTGGAGTTCTAGCGGGAGCGGGATCTAGCACAGATACGCAGTATTTT	CSGVLAGAGSSTDTQYF
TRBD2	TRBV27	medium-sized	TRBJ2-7	TGTGCCAGCAGTTCCCTCCCCGGACTAGCGGGAGGGCCTCAGTCCTACGAGCAGTACTTC	CASSSLPGLAGGPQSYEQYF
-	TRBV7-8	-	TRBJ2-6	TGTGCCAGCACCCCTAGTGGGGGAGCTGGGGCCAACGTCCTGACTTTC	CASTPSGGAGANVLTF
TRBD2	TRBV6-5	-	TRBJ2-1	TGTGCCAGCAGTTACTCCTCGGGACTAGCGTTCTACAATGAGCAGTTCTTC	CASSYSSGLAFYNEQFF
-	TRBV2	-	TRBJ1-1	TGTGCCAGCAATCCGACAGCGAACACTGAAGCTTTCTTT	CASNPTANTEAFF
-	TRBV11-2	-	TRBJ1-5	TGTGCCAGCAGCTTAGATCCAGGGGTCAATCAGCCCCAGCATTTT	CASSLDPGVNQPQHF
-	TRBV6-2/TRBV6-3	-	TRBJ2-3	TGTGCCAGCACCAGGGTTGGGATAGATACGCAGTATTTT	CASTRVGIDTQYF
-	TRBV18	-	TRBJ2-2	TGTGCCAGCTCACTAGACACCGGGGAGCTGTTTTTT	CASSLDTGELFF
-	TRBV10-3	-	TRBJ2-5	TGTGCCATCAGTGATAGGGGGGGTGTCGGGGAGACCCAGTACTTC	CAISDRGGVGETQYF
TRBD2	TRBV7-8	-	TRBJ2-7	TGTGCCAGCAGCTTAGAAGGCGGGGGGGTCTACGAGCAGTACTTC	CASSLEGGGVYEQYF
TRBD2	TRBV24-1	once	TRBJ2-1	TGTGCCACCAGTGATAAACTAGCGGGCGCCTACAATGAGCAGTTCTTC	CATSDKLAGAYNEQFF
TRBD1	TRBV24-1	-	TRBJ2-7	TGTGCCACCAGTGACCCCCAGGACAGGGGGCCCTACGAGCAGTACTTC	CATSDPQDRGPYEQYF
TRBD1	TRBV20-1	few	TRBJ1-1	TGCAGTGCTGACACAGGGGATAATACTGAAGCTTTCTTT	CSADTGDNTEAFF
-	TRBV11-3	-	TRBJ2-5	TGTGCCAGCAGCTTTACGCTGTCAACCCAGTACTTC	CASSFTLSTQYF
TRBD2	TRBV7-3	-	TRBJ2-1	TGTGCCACTCATCCTAGCGGGGGGCGATCCTACAATGAGCAGTTCTTC	CATHPSGGRSYNEQFF
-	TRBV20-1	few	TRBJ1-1	TGCAGTGCTAGAGACCAGGGGAAGACTGAAGCTTTCTTT	CSARDQGKTEAFF
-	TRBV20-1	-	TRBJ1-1	TGCAGCGCTAGTAAGGGGAACACTGAAGCTTTCTTT	CSASKGNTEAFF
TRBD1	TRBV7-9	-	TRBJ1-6	TGTGCCAGCAGCGTGACAGGGGACGCACCCCTCCACTTT	CASSVTGDAPLHF
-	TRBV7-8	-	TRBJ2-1	TGTGCCAGCAGCCCTGACGGAGGGTTAGACCGGCCTGAGCAGTTCTTC	CASSPDGGLDRPEQFF
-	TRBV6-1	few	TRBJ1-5	TGTGCCAGCATCGAACAGGGTATCGGCAATCAGCCCCAGCATTTT	CASIEQGIGNQPQHF
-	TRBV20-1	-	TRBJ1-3	TGCAGTGCTAGAGTATCGGCTCGGTACTCTGGAAACACCATATATTTT	CSARVSARYSGNTIYF
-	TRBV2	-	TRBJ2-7	TGTGCCAGCAGTGAAAGGGGCTACGAGCAGTACTTC	CASSERGYEQYF
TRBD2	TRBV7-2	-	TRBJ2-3	TGTGCCAGCAGCTTTATCCCCGGGAGGGATGCGCAGTATTTT	CASSFIPGRDAQYF